This TCR beta chain emerged from a study of blood T cell repertoires in COVID-19. In the study overall: Acute-phase and convalescent COVID-19 samples originated in the United States, Italy and Spain. Sources were T cells, B-cell-depleted T cells, or PBMCs; the material itself was cDNA or gDNA.

In the study's own analysis: Reference gene primer amplification gave estimated nucleated cell counts. The data were produced by immunoSEQ multiplex PCR, yet TCRdb's version contains in-frame clones alone and is incomplete. From that table come the V and J calls and clone size; the DNA was used to work out D and trimming. The sample lists 90,000 to 120,000 clones; 85% to 90% were seen once. Germline-derived CDR1 and CDR2 are WNHNN and SYGVQD (reference sequence). The CDR3 runs to 13 residues. J lost 3 bases, V lost 7 bases, and 4 bases had no gene match. Sequencing was performed on peripheral blood. V is TRBV10-1 and J is TRBJ2-7; TRBD2 matches 9 bases. The TCR originated in a woman of 80 years or more with acute or convalescent COVID-19. The CDR3 region has the DNA TGCGCCAGCATCGCGGGGGGGGACTACGAGCAGTACTTC. The encoded protein is CASIAGGDYEQYF.